The next 23 T cell receptor beta chains were all read from a single sample in a study of regulatory T cells in long-lasting Graves disease. Time point specified: newly diagnosed GD, antithyroid drugs for less than 3 months. PBMC-derived RNA was used for the TCR library. Sequencing libraries for TCR beta were prepared with iRepertoire HTBI primers and Arm-PCR of CDR3 regions. Via MiXCR, TCRdb re-called the multiplex PCR reads, giving one row per CDR3 protein. The sample contains hundreds of thousands of distinct CDR3 sequences, around 15% of which appear only once. Material: peripheral blood mononuclear cells (PBMCs), obtained at new diagnosis, from a patient treated with antithyroid drugs. These receptors came from a female donor with Graves disease.

This clonotype was observed at least ten times. The chain recombines TRBV20-1 with TRBJ2-3; D gene unclear. Per the germline V gene, CDR1 is DFQATT and CDR2 is SNEGSKA (reference sequence). Trimming left V 6 bases short and J 3 bases short, with 22 bases between. CDR3 length: 16 amino acids. In DNA, the CDR3 is TGCAGTGCCCAAGCCCCAACTCCGGTCCGAACAGATACGCAGTATTTT. It codes for CSAQAPTPVRTDTQYF.

As to this clonotype: With only one base between it and a far larger clone, this is likely a read error. The chain uses TRBV7-2 and TRBJ2-1; 7 bases map to TRBD2. The CDR3 loop spans 17 amino acids. V dropped 7 bases and J dropped 2; count of bases not matched to a gene: 14. CDR1 is SGHTA, CDR2 FQGNSA, per germline. Here the CDR3 reads CTSNRGVVAGTYNEQFF. CDR3 bases: TGTACCAGCAACCGGGGGGTGGTAGCGGGTACCTACAATGAGCAGTTCTTC.

On this clonotype: One base away lies a much larger clone, so this may be a sequencing read error. The CDR3 end shows no conserved phenylalanine or tryptophan, and so a read error is likely. CDR3 sequence reads: CASSPRASGSTYNEQFL. The CDR3 DNA is TGTGCCAGCAGCCCAAGGGCTAGCGGGAGTACCTACAATGAGCAGTTCCTC. V and J are TRBV7-3 and TRBJ2-1; 10 bases are a match to TRBD2. CDR1 is SGHTA and CDR2 is FQGTGA in the germline V gene. CDR3 length: 17 residues. Trimming at V came to 5 bases and at J to 2 bases, leaving 9 bases not matched to a gene.

In this sample, this clonotype turned up a few times. CDR3 region: CASSFHGLAGYEQYF. The CDR3 coding sequence is TGTGCCAGCAGTTTCCACGGACTAGCGGGTTACGAGCAGTACTTC. This chain links TRBV27 with TRBJ2-7; 11 bases agree with TRBD2. CDR3 length: 15 amino acids. V shed 3 bases and J 4 bases; nucleotides not matched to a gene: 5. Per the germline V gene, CDR1 is MNHEY and CDR2 is SMNVEV (reference sequence).

Only a few counts were recorded for this clonotype. The rearrangement links TRBV27 to TRBJ2-3, with D hard to call. The germline gives CDR1 MNHEY, CDR2 SMNVEV (reference sequence). The CDR3 length is 13 residues. Trimming stripped 5 bases from V and 1 base from J, with 7 bases between. The DNA for the CDR3 is TGTGCCAGCAGTCCCTCCGGCACAGATACGCAGTATTTT. Its protein is CASSPSGTDTQYF.

Many counts were recorded for this clonotype. The genes are TRBV6-2 or TRBV6-3 and TRBJ1-6; no clear D gene. V gave up 8 bases and J gave up 11 bases, with 4 bases separating them. Germline V lookup: CDR1 MNHEY, CDR2 SVGEGT. The CDR3 covers 9 residues. The CDR3 region is CASATPLHF. The CDR3 DNA follows: TGTGCCAGCGCGACACCCCTCCACTTT.

There are many counts of this clonotype. The rearrangement links TRBV2 to TRBJ1-5; 7 bases align to TRBD1. The V gene's germline CDR1 is SNHLY and CDR2 FYNNEI. Trimming took 6 bases from V and 7 from J; bases not matched to a gene: 12. This CDR3 contains 15 residues. In DNA, the CDR3 is TGTGCCAGCAGCCCCTCAGGGGGTTGGGGCCAGCCCCAGCATTTT. This sequence encodes CASSPSGGWGQPQHF.

This clonotype was observed at least ten times. The rearrangement uses TRBV9 and TRBJ1-4; D uncertain. CDR3 size: 15 residues. Trimming stripped 3 bases from V and 9 bases from J, with 18 bases between. CDR1 and CDR2 from the germline V gene are SGDLS and YYNGEE. The CDR3 DNA reads as TGTGCCAGCAGCGCGGTGACGGGAACTAGGAAAAAACTGTTTTTT. Translation: CASSAVTGTRKKLFF. Full variable domain (missing parts from reference TRBV9 and TRBJ1-4): DSGVTQTPKHLITATGQRVTLRCSPRSGDLSVYWYQQSLDQGLQFLIQYYNGEERAKGNILERFSAQQFPDLHSELNLSSLELGDSALYFCASSAVTGTRKKLFFGSGTQLSVL.

This clonotype was counted many times. The V and J genes are TRBV27 and TRBJ2-5; 8 bases line up with TRBD1. Germline assignment: CDR1 MNHEY and CDR2 SMNVEV (reference sequence). Losses at the gene ends were 5 bases for V and 1 base for J; bases not matched to a gene: 3. This CDR3 is built from 14 residues. CDR3 sequence reads: CASSVTGGQETQYF. Here the CDR3 DNA reads TGTGCCAGCAGTGTTACAGGGGGCCAAGAGACCCAGTACTTC.

This clonotype showed up many times. V gene TRBV5-6 combines with J gene TRBJ1-2; 7 bases align to TRBD1. The CDR3 has 13 residues. With V trimmed by 3 bases and J by 8 bases, 7 bases remained unmatched. The V gene's germline CDR1 is SGHDT and CDR2 YYEEEE. CDR3 protein: CASSWGTENGYTF. The DNA of the CDR3 is TGTGCCAGCAGCTGGGGGACAGAGAACGGCTACACCTTC.

This clonotype showed up many times. V and J are TRBV28 and TRBJ2-2; TRBD1 matches at 7 bases. J lost 6 bases, V lost 6 bases, and 4 bases had no gene match. Per the germline V gene, CDR1 is MDHEN and CDR2 is SYDVKM. The CDR3 spans 13 residues. The CDR3: CASREQGSGELFF. The CDR3 bases are TGTGCCAGCAGGGAACAGGGGTCCGGGGAGCTGTTTTTT.

In this sample, this clonotype turned up many times. The J gene is TRBJ2-1, the V gene TRBV13, with no clear D. Trimming pared 8 bases from V and 3 bases from J, leaving 11 bases between. CDR3 length: 13 amino acids. CDR1 and CDR2 (germline): PRHDT, FYEKMQ (reference sequence). DNA for the CDR3: TGTGCCAGCCGCGCTTCGATCTACAATGAGCAGTTCTTC. It is translated as CASRASIYNEQFF.

This clonotype has at least ten counts. The chain is built from TRBV28 and TRBJ2-7; D is undetermined. This CDR3 contains 13 residues. The V end lost 4 bases, the J end lost 9 bases, and 16 bases lay between the germline ends. Germline V gives CDR1 MDHEN, CDR2 SYDVKM. The CDR3 sequence is CASSSPPSHGQYF. The CDR3 nucleotides read TGTGCCAGCAGTTCCCCCCCCTCACACGGGCAGTACTTC.

This clonotype was found many times. This sequence joins TRBV7-9 and TRBJ2-3; D perhaps matches TRBD2 (5 bases). The CDR3 contains 15 residues. Germline V lookup: CDR1 SEHNR, CDR2 FQNEAQ (reference sequence). V lost 3 bases and J lost 2, with 12 bases in between. The CDR3 nucleotides are TGTGCCAGCAGCTTTGGGCATGACTACACAGATACGCAGTATTTT. Its protein is CASSFGHDYTDTQYF.

This clonotype has at least ten counts. The rearrangement links TRBV7-2 to TRBJ1-5, with D unresolved. The CDR3 spans 17 residues. Trimming removed 5 bases at V and 4 bases at J, with 21 bases between. In germline, CDR1 is SGHTA, CDR2 FQGNSA. The CDR3 DNA reads TGTGCCAGCAGCCGGCATCTCCGCCCTACAGTGAATCAGCCCCAGCATTTT. Protein product: CASSRHLRPTVNQPQHF.

The sample holds many counts of this clonotype. CDR3 amino acids: CASSPTQDGTYEQYF. The CDR3 region has the DNA TGTGCCAGCAGTCCCACGCAGGACGGAACCTACGAGCAGTACTTC. The V call is TRBV12-3 or TRBV12-4, the J call TRBJ2-7; the D is unclear. This CDR3 contains 15 residues. V was clipped by 5 bases and J by 2 bases, with 16 bases between them.

This clonotype showed up many times. The chain recombines TRBV9 with TRBJ1-4; D perhaps matches TRBD1 (5 bases). Germline assignment: CDR1 SGDLS and CDR2 YYNGEE. This CDR3 region has 14 residues. The V end was cut by 4 bases, the J end by 3 bases, with 10 bases between. The CDR3 loop reads CASSPGGPNEKLFF. CDR3 DNA: TGTGCCAGCAGCCCTGGGGGACCTAATGAAAAACTGTTTTTT.

Many counts were recorded for this clonotype. In this CDR3 the conserved last residue, phenylalanine or tryptophan, is missing, so a read error is likely. The chain joins TRBV5-1 to TRBJ2-1, with 9 bases lining up with TRBD2. The junction had 3 bases not matched to a gene; V was cut back by 0 bases and J by 2 bases. Germline values: CDR1 SGHRS, CDR2 YFSETQ. The CDR3 extends over 16 amino acids. CDR3 region: CASSLVPSGTYNEQFL. CDR3 DNA sequence: TGCGCCAGCAGCTTGGTGCCTAGCGGGACCTACAATGAGCAGTTCCTC.

This clonotype was detected many times. CDR3 sequence: CASSVTGGFDQPQHF. The CDR3 DNA reads TGTGCCAGCAGCGTGACAGGGGGGTTCGATCAGCCCCAGCATTTT. This chain joins TRBV9 and TRBJ1-5, with 9 bases that match TRBD1. The CDR3 sequence is 15 residues long. Germline assignment: CDR1 SGDLS and CDR2 YYNGEE. Unmatched junction bases numbered 5, after V lost 2 bases and J lost 5 bases.

This clonotype was observed many times. V is TRBV12-3 or TRBV12-4 and J is TRBJ1-5; possible D gene TRBD1, 5 bases. The germline V and J ends were trimmed by 4 bases and 4 bases, with 29 bases remaining between them. The CDR3 totals 20 residues. The CDR3 sequence: CASSYSLKVDKGLVNQPQHF. The CDR3, as DNA: TGTGCCAGCAGTTATTCCCTGAAAGTGGACAAAGGCCTAGTAAATCAGCCCCAGCATTTT.

This clonotype has at least ten counts. DNA of the CDR3: TGTGCCAGCAGTGGTAGCGTCCTGACTTTC. It yields the protein CASSGSVLTF. This chain uses TRBV2 with TRBJ2-6; D is undetermined. The V gene lost 4 bases and the J gene lost 12 bases, with 4 bases spanning the gap. The CDR3 has 10 residues. CDR1 and CDR2 from the germline V gene are SNHLY and FYNNEI.

This clonotype was counted many times. V is TRBV7-3 and J is TRBJ2-1; TRBD2 is a possible D gene (6 bases). CDR1 and CDR2 (germline): SGHTA, FQGTGA. V lost 3 bases and J lost 5, with 14 bases in between. This CDR3 has 15 amino acids. The DNA of the CDR3 is TGTGCCAGCAGCTTGACCGGGACTGGGGACAATGAGCAGTTCTTC. It codes for CASSLTGTGDNEQFF.

This clonotype was observed many times. The chain employs TRBV24-1 and TRBJ2-3; D might be TRBD1 (6 bases). CDR3 size: 15 residues. Germline CDR1 KGHDR, CDR2 SFDVKD. Trimming took 6 bases from V and 0 from J, leaving 12 bases between them. The chain's CDR3 is CATSSAGESTDTQYF. The CDR3 nucleotides are TGTGCCACCAGTTCTGCAGGGGAAAGCACAGATACGCAGTATTTT.